This T cell receptor beta chain was found in a study of shared clonotypes between healthy human individuals. Study-wide background: Participating donors consisted of two women and a few men aged 18 to 49. General study results and limits: Four donors showed sharing of around 5% of naive CD4 clonotypes. Larger estimated richness was generally recorded for naive subsets relative to memory subsets.

In regard to this clone: Antigen: not known. Other DNA sequences in this sample translate to the same CDR3.

Trimming pared 8 bases from V and 1 base from J, leaving 6 bases between. From germline, CDR1 is MNHEY and CDR2 SVGAGI. The length of the CDR3 is 13 residues. The study enrolled healthy HIV-negative adults without recent acute infections or vaccinations as donors. The protocol was immunoSEQ multiplex PCR, while the TCRdb copy is restricted to in-frame clones and leaves out a portion. In the table there are about 1 million clones, roughly 80% of which are singletons. The source of this sequence is a man younger than 35 in good health. The J gene is TRBJ2-6, the V gene TRBV6-5; D not resolved. The specimen sequenced was memory CD4+ T cells sorted from blood. Stated subset: CD45RA-negative fraction. CDR3 protein: CASSQSGANVLTF. The CDR3 DNA sequence: TGTGCCAGCTCTCAGTCTGGGGCCAACGTCCTGACTTTC.